These 11 T cell receptor beta chains were sequenced from one sample in a study of shared clonotypes between healthy human individuals. Clones were sequenced by immunoSEQ multiplex PCR, and TCRdb holds only the in-frame ones, with some missing. This sample has about 2 million clones, with roughly 94% found just once. It was CD45RO-negative cells, positively selected for CCR7, that made up naive CD8 cells, with terminally differentiated effector memory CD45RA+ cells excluded. Sequencing used naive CD8+ T cells sorted from blood. These receptors all stem from a man aged 18 to 30 in good health.

As regards this clone: A much larger clone differs from this one at a single base, so this may be a read error. CDR3: CAGPGGANVLTF. The DNA of the CDR3 is TGTGCAGGGCCCGGAGGGGCCAACGTCCTGACTTTC. The chain employs TRBV30 and TRBJ2-6; unclear D gene. Germline lookup yields CDR1 GTSNPN and CDR2 SVGIG (reference sequence). There are 12 residues in the CDR3.

The chain employs TRBV19 and TRBJ1-1, with 7 positions matching TRBD1. Germline CDR1 is LNHDA and CDR2 is SQIVND (reference sequence). J gave up 1 base and V 1 base, and 12 bases lay outside the gene matches. This CDR3 region has 18 residues. The CDR3 spells CASSIVEWTGTWNTEAFF. For the CDR3, the DNA is TGTGCCAGTAGTATAGTAGAGTGGACAGGCACGTGGAACACTGAAGCTTTCTTT.

This chain joins TRBV30 and TRBJ2-5; 7 nucleotides agree with TRBD2. Germline assignment: CDR1 GTSNPN and CDR2 SVGIG (reference sequence). The J segment lost 5 bases and the V segment lost 3 bases, leaving 9 bases of the junction unmatched. The CDR3 covers 14 residues. The CDR3 sequence is CAWRTRLAAETQYF. The DNA for the CDR3 is TGTGCCTGGAGGACCCGACTAGCTGCGGAGACCCAGTACTTC.

About this clone: The same CDR3 arises from other DNA sequences in this sample as well. This chain links TRBV30 with TRBJ2-7; possibly TRBD2 for D (7 bases). Germline V gene data show CDR1 as GTSNPN and CDR2 as SVGIG (reference sequence). The CDR3 is 13 amino acids. V was clipped by 0 bases and J by 2 bases, with 8 bases between them. This CDR3 is CAWSVGGPYEQYF. In nucleotides, the CDR3 is TGTGCCTGGAGTGTCGGGGGGCCCTACGAGCAGTACTTC.

Concerning this clone: In the same sample, other DNA sequences code for this CDR3. The V gene is TRBV19, the J gene TRBJ1-5, with D hard to call. CDR1 and CDR2 (germline): LNHDA, SQIVND (reference sequence). Between the trimmed V and J ends, which lost 2 bases and 0 bases, there was a span of 5 bases. The CDR3 loop spans 14 amino acids. The CDR3 sequence: CASSIRDSNQPQHF. Written as DNA, the CDR3 is TGTGCCAGTAGTATACGGGATAGCAATCAGCCCCAGCATTTT.

The rearrangement links TRBV11-2 to TRBJ2-7, with 10 positions matching TRBD2. Germline V lookup: CDR1 SGHAT, CDR2 FQNNGV. V lost 5 bases to trimming and J lost 2 bases; unmatched junction nucleotides: 12. The CDR3 sequence is 17 residues long. The CDR3: CASSGDPSGRGTYEQYF. For the CDR3, the DNA is TGTGCCAGCAGCGGAGACCCTAGCGGGAGAGGGACCTACGAGCAGTACTTC.

The chain joins TRBV18 to TRBJ2-1; D possibly corresponds to TRBD2 (5 bases). The CDR3 covers 16 residues. Germline V gene lookup returns CDR1 KGHSH and CDR2 LQKENI. Trimming removed 5 bases at V and 6 bases at J, with 20 bases between. DNA for the CDR3: TGTGCCAGCTCATCCGACTTCGGGGATCTAGGCAATGAGCAGTTCTTC. It translates to CASSSDFGDLGNEQFF. The full variable domain, in which reference TRBV18 and TRBJ2-1 provide the parts outside the CDR3, is NAGVMQNPRHLVRRRGQEARLRCSPMKGHSHVYWYRQLPEEGLKFMVYLQKENIIDESGMPKERFSAEFPKEGPSILRIQQVVRGDSAAYFCASSSDFGDLGNEQFFGPGTRLTVL.

Concerning this clone itself: This specimen includes other DNA sequences encoding the same CDR3. This chain links TRBV6-1 with TRBJ2-2; D uncertain. Trimming pared 1 base from V and 6 bases from J, leaving 3 bases between. The CDR3 length is 12 residues. Germline V lookup: CDR1 MNHNS, CDR2 SASEGT. CDR3 nucleotide sequence: TGTGCCAGCAGTGAAGGTTCCGGGGAGCTGTTTTTT. Protein sequence: CASSEGSGELFF.

The V and J genes are TRBV5-1 and TRBJ2-5, with D hard to call. V was pared by 2 bases and J by 4 bases, with 15 bases between. The CDR3 consists of 15 residues. The V gene's germline CDR1 is SGHRS and CDR2 YFSETQ. In nucleotides, the CDR3 is TGCGCCAGCAGCTTACCGCCTGAAAGAGCAGAGACCCAGTACTTC. Protein product: CASSLPPERAETQYF.

CDR3 nucleotide sequence: TGTGCCAGCAGCGTATTGGGGACTAGCGGACTGGACTACGAGCAGTACTTC. This encodes CASSVLGTSGLDYEQYF. This chain links TRBV27 with TRBJ2-7, with 11 positions matching TRBD2. CDR1 and CDR2 (germline): MNHEY, SMNVEV (reference sequence). This CDR3 has 17 residues. J gave up 3 bases and V 6 bases, and 13 bases lay outside the gene matches.

V and J are TRBV2 and TRBJ2-7; 7 positions match TRBD1. The CDR3 is made up of 13 amino acids. Germline V gene data show CDR1 as SNHLY and CDR2 as FYNNEI. Trimming took 8 bases from V and 3 from J; bases not matched to a gene: 7. In nucleotides, the CDR3 is TGTGCCAGCGAGGGACAGAACAACTACGAGCAGTACTTC. Its translation: CASEGQNNYEQYF.